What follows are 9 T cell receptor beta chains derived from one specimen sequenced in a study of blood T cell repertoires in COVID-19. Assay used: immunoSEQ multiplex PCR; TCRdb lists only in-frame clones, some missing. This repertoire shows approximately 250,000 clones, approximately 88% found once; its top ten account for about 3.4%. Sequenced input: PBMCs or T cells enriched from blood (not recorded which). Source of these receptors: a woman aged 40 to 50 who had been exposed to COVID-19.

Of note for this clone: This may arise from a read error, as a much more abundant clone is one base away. The CDR3 region has the DNA TGTGCCAGCAGCCCCGGGACAGGGGGCAATCAGCCCCAGCATTTT. Protein product: CASSPGTGGNQPQHF. The rearrangement uses TRBV7-8 and TRBJ1-5; 10 bases match TRBD1. Trimming cost V 5 bases and J 2 bases; bases outside gene matches: 3. The V gene's germline CDR1 is SGHVS and CDR2 FQNEAQ. The CDR3 contains 15 residues.

CDR3 sequence: CASSPRDRANEQFF. CDR3 DNA sequence: TGTGCCAGCAGCCCCCGGGACAGGGCGAATGAGCAGTTCTTC. The chain links TRBV9 to TRBJ2-1, with TRBD1 matching 9 bases. The trim removed 4 bases at V and 7 bases at J, leaving 6 bases unmatched. The CDR3 is 14 amino acids. Looked up from germline, CDR1 is SGDLS and CDR2 is YYNGEE.

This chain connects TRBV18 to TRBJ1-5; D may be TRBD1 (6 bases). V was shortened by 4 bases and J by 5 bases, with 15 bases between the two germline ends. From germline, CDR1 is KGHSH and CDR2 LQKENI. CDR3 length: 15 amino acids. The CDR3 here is CASSRDGYRDQPQHF. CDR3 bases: TGTGCCAGCTCACGGGACGGCTACAGGGATCAGCCCCAGCATTTT.

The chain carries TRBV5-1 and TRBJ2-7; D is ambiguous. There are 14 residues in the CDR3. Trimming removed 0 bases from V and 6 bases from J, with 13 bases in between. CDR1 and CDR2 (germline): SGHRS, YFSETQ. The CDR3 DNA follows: TGCGCCAGCAGCTTGGTCCAGTCTGGTGGCGAGCAGTACTTC. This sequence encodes CASSLVQSGGEQYF. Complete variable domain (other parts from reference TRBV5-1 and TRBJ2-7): KAGVTQTPRYLIKTRGQQVTLSCSPISGHRSVSWYQQTPGQGLQFLFEYFSETQRNKGNFPGRFSGRQFSNSRSEMNVSTLELGDSALYLCASSLVQSGGEQYFGPGTRLTVT.

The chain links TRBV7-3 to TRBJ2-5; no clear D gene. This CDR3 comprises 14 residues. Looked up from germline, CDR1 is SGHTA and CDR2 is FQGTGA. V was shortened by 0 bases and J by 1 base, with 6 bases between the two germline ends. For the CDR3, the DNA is TGTGCCAGCAGCTTAACGGGCAGCCAAGAGACCCAGTACTTC. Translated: CASSLTGSQETQYF.

The DNA for the CDR3 is TGTGCCAGCAGTGGCTACAGTATCCAAGAGACCCAGTACTTC. Translated: CASSGYSIQETQYF. The rearrangement uses TRBV27 and TRBJ2-5, with no clear D. Germline V gene lookup returns CDR1 MNHEY and CDR2 SMNVEV (reference sequence). V lost 5 bases, J lost 1 base, and 11 bases lay in between. The CDR3 covers 14 residues.

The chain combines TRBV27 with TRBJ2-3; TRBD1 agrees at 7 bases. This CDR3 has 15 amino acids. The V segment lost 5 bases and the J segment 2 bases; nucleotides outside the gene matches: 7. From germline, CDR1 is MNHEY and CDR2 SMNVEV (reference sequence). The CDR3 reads CASSPGTVVTDTQYF. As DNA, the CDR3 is TGTGCCAGCAGTCCCGGGACAGTTGTCACAGATACGCAGTATTTT.

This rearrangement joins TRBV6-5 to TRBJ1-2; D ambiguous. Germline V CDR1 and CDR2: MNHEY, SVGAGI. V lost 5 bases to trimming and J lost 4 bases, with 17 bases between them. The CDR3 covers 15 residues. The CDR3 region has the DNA TGTGCCAGCAGTCGGAGGGAGGGAGGAGGCTATGGCTACACCTTC. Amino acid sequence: CASSRREGGGYGYTF.

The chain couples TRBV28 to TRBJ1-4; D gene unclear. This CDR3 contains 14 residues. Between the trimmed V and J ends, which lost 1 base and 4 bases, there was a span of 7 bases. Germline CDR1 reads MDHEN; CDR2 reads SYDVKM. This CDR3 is CASSLSYYNEKLFF. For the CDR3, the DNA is TGTGCCAGCAGTTTATCCTACTATAATGAAAAACTGTTTTTT.